This T cell receptor (beta chain) was sequenced in a study of OX40 agonist ivuxolimab in advanced cancers. Study-level information: Dose-escalation patients suffered from hepatocellular carcinoma, melanoma, renal cell or head and neck cancer. The study's findings and limits: Average numbers of expanded clones were greater in CD8+ T cells than in CD4+.

The method was immunoSEQ multiplex PCR; TCRdb's version includes in-frame clones alone and lacks a portion of them. Altogether roughly 73,000 clones are present, almost 90% being singletons, with the ten largest covering approximately 2.1%. Autoimmune disease history or systemic immunosuppression barred patients. Note on this clone: What it binds is unknown.

CDR1 is SGHTA and CDR2 is FQGTGA in the germline V gene. This CDR3 comprises 14 residues. The ends lost 1 base at V and 3 bases at J; junction bases unmatched: 1. J is TRBJ2-3 and V is TRBV7-3; TRBD2 agrees at 7 bases. Sequencing used CD4+ or CD8+ T cells sorted from blood, obtained in a trial of the OX40 agonist ivuxolimab. This TCR came from an adult with an advanced solid tumor such as melanoma, head and neck, liver or kidney cancer. In DNA form, the CDR3 reads TGTGCCAGCAGCTTAAACGGGAGGACAGATACGCAGTATTTT. As protein: CASSLNGRTDTQYF.